The rows below give T cell receptor beta chains drawn from one sample of a study of blood T cell repertoires in COVID-19. Sequenced by immunoSEQ multiplex PCR; TCRdb stores in-frame clones only, minus some. The sample includes fewer than 250,000 clones, about 88% of them seen just once. Sequencing was carried out using peripheral blood. These receptors all come from a man aged 65 to 85 with acute or convalescent COVID-19. CDR3s include the opening cysteine and the closing phenylalanine or tryptophan. Fields, in order: clone size, V gene, D gene, J gene, CDR3 protein, CDR3 DNA. The D gene is left open where the match is weak. For some rows the clone size is stated as once, few or many, or as a class when expanded; others skip it.

clone size: .; V gene: TRBV7-7; D gene: .; J gene: TRBJ2-5; CDR3 protein: CASSLAFSETQYF; CDR3 DNA: TGTGCTAGCAGCTTAGCTTTTTCGGAGACCCAGTACTTC
clone size: .; V gene: TRBV12-5; D gene: TRBD1; J gene: TRBJ2-7; CDR3 protein: CASGLGGTGGRYEQYF; CDR3 DNA: TGTGCTAGTGGTTTGGGAGGGACAGGGGGCCGGTACGAGCAGTACTTC
clone size: .; V gene: TRBV2; D gene: TRBD2; J gene: TRBJ2-7; CDR3 protein: CATSGLAGPYEQYF; CDR3 DNA: TGTGCCACCTCGGGACTAGCGGGCCCCTACGAGCAGTACTTC
clone size: .; V gene: TRBV10-3; D gene: TRBD1; J gene: TRBJ2-5; CDR3 protein: CAISQGQGEGETQYF; CDR3 DNA: TGTGCCATCAGTCAGGGACAGGGTGAGGGGGAGACCCAGTACTTC
clone size: few; V gene: TRBV10-3; D gene: TRBD1; J gene: TRBJ1-6; CDR3 protein: CAISESGTGDNSPLHF; CDR3 DNA: TGTGCCATCAGTGAATCTGGGACAGGTGATAATTCACCCCTCCACTTT
clone size: .; V gene: TRBV29-1; D gene: .; J gene: TRBJ1-2; CDR3 protein: CSVNRIGGNGYTF; CDR3 DNA: TGCAGCGTTAATCGCATAGGGGGAAATGGCTACACCTTC
clone size: .; V gene: TRBV4-1; D gene: .; J gene: TRBJ2-7; CDR3 protein: CASSLGRASPASSYEQYF; CDR3 DNA: TGCGCCAGCAGCCTGGGCCGGGCTAGCCCGGCGAGCTCCTACGAGCAGTACTTC
clone size: .; V gene: TRBV15; D gene: .; J gene: TRBJ1-1; CDR3 protein: CATSRSRGNTEAFF; CDR3 DNA: TGTGCCACCAGCAGGAGCAGGGGGAACACTGAAGCTTTCTTT
clone size: .; V gene: TRBV7-9; D gene: .; J gene: TRBJ1-4; CDR3 protein: CASSLVGQSTNEKLFF; CDR3 DNA: TGTGCCAGCAGCTTAGTTGGACAGTCAACTAATGAAAAACTGTTTTTT
clone size: .; V gene: TRBV9; D gene: TRBD1; J gene: TRBJ1-5; CDR3 protein: CASSGTGDQPQHF; CDR3 DNA: TGTGCCAGTTCCGGGACAGGGGACCAGCCCCAGCATTTT
clone size: .; V gene: TRBV25-1; D gene: .; J gene: TRBJ2-5; CDR3 protein: CASSVTSRETQYF; CDR3 DNA: TGTGCCAGCAGTGTGACTAGTCGGGAGACCCAGTACTTC
clone size: .; V gene: TRBV6-5; D gene: .; J gene: TRBJ2-1; CDR3 protein: CASRRRYSYNEQFF; CDR3 DNA: TGTGCCAGCAGGAGGAGATACTCCTACAATGAGCAGTTCTTC
clone size: .; V gene: TRBV5-1; D gene: TRBD1; J gene: TRBJ2-2; CDR3 protein: CASSLRAGGNTGELFF; CDR3 DNA: TGCGCCAGCAGCTTGAGGGCAGGGGGTAACACCGGGGAGCTGTTTTTT
clone size: .; V gene: TRBV28; D gene: TRBD1; J gene: TRBJ2-7; CDR3 protein: CASRTRTGHTYEQYF; CDR3 DNA: TGTGCCAGCAGAACAAGGACAGGACACACCTACGAGCAGTACTTC
clone size: .; V gene: TRBV6-5; D gene: .; J gene: TRBJ1-3; CDR3 protein: CATTGPADTIYF; CDR3 DNA: TGTGCCACGACGGGTCCGGCAGACACCATATATTTT
clone size: .; V gene: TRBV6-5; D gene: TRBD2; J gene: TRBJ2-7; CDR3 protein: CASSYSGRGAYEQYF; CDR3 DNA: TGTGCCAGCAGTTACTCGGGGCGGGGGGCCTACGAGCAGTACTTC
clone size: .; V gene: TRBV9; D gene: .; J gene: TRBJ1-2; CDR3 protein: CASSKVEGFGYTF; CDR3 DNA: TGTGCCAGCAGTAAAGTAGAGGGATTCGGCTACACCTTC
clone size: .; V gene: TRBV5-1; D gene: .; J gene: TRBJ1-2; CDR3 protein: CASSLEAVNYGYTF; CDR3 DNA: TGCGCCAGCAGCTTGGAGGCGGTCAACTATGGCTACACCTTC
clone size: once; V gene: TRBV6-5; D gene: .; J gene: TRBJ2-1; CDR3 protein: CASSKSETYNEQFF; CDR3 DNA: TGTGCCAGCAGTAAAAGCGAGACCTACAATGAGCAGTTCTTC
clone size: .; V gene: TRBV29-1; D gene: TRBD2; J gene: TRBJ2-2; CDR3 protein: CSVPGLAGGKTGELFF; CDR3 DNA: TGCAGCGTCCCTGGACTAGCGGGAGGAAAAACCGGGGAGCTGTTTTTT
clone size: .; V gene: TRBV6-5; D gene: TRBD1; J gene: TRBJ1-1; CDR3 protein: CASRVTGLNTEAFF; CDR3 DNA: TGTGCCAGCAGGGTGACAGGGTTGAACACTGAAGCTTTCTTT
clone size: .; V gene: TRBV5-1; D gene: .; J gene: TRBJ1-1; CDR3 protein: CASSLGGSGKEAFF; CDR3 DNA: TGCGCCAGCAGCTTGGGAGGTTCGGGGAAAGAAGCTTTCTTT
clone size: .; V gene: TRBV7-9; D gene: TRBD1; J gene: TRBJ1-4; CDR3 protein: CASSPGQGYEKLFF; CDR3 DNA: TGTGCCAGCAGCCCGGGACAGGGGTATGAAAAACTGTTTTTT
clone size: .; V gene: TRBV28; D gene: TRBD2; J gene: TRBJ2-1; CDR3 protein: CASSLAGAGYNEQFF; CDR3 DNA: TGTGCCAGCAGTTTAGCGGGAGCGGGCTACAATGAGCAGTTCTTC
clone size: .; V gene: TRBV4-1; D gene: TRBD2; J gene: TRBJ2-7; CDR3 protein: CASSQARGGSSYEQYF; CDR3 DNA: TGCGCCAGCAGCCAAGCTCGCGGCGGGAGCTCCTACGAGCAGTACTTC
clone size: .; V gene: TRBV7-2; D gene: TRBD2; J gene: TRBJ2-7; CDR3 protein: CASRPTLAGGHEQYF; CDR3 DNA: TGTGCCAGCAGACCAACACTAGCGGGAGGCCACGAGCAGTACTTC
clone size: once; V gene: TRBV2; D gene: TRBD1; J gene: TRBJ1-2; CDR3 protein: CASSERAGTGGNYGYTF; CDR3 DNA: TGTGCCAGCAGTGAAAGGGCCGGGACAGGGGGTAACTATGGCTACACCTTC
clone size: .; V gene: TRBV6-5; D gene: TRBD1; J gene: TRBJ2-4; CDR3 protein: CASSYLGQKNIQYF; CDR3 DNA: TGTGCCAGCAGTTACTTGGGACAGAAAAACATTCAGTACTTC
clone size: .; V gene: TRBV4-2; D gene: .; J gene: TRBJ1-3; CDR3 protein: CASSQERLQGDTIYF; CDR3 DNA: TGTGCCAGCAGCCAAGAACGACTACAAGGAGACACCATATATTTT
clone size: .; V gene: TRBV29-1; D gene: TRBD2; J gene: TRBJ2-5; CDR3 protein: CSADGLAAGGETQYF; CDR3 DNA: TGCAGCGCCGATGGACTAGCGGCAGGTGGGGAGACCCAGTACTTC
clone size: few; V gene: TRBV16; D gene: .; J gene: TRBJ1-1; CDR3 protein: CASSQIAGNTEAFF; CDR3 DNA: TGTGCCAGCAGCCAAATCGCAGGGAACACTGAAGCTTTCTTT
clone size: .; V gene: TRBV5-1; D gene: .; J gene: TRBJ1-2; CDR3 protein: CASSLGQIPGGYTF; CDR3 DNA: TGCGCCAGCAGCTTGGGACAGATACCCGGGGGCTACACCTTC
clone size: .; V gene: TRBV2; D gene: TRBD2; J gene: TRBJ2-7; CDR3 protein: CASSLWTSGRDEQYF; CDR3 DNA: TGTGCCAGCAGTCTTTGGACTAGCGGGAGAGACGAGCAGTACTTC
clone size: few; V gene: TRBV14; D gene: TRBD1; J gene: TRBJ2-4; CDR3 protein: CASSQAGQGKNIQYF; CDR3 DNA: TGTGCCAGCAGCCAAGCGGGACAGGGTAAAAACATTCAGTACTTC
clone size: .; V gene: TRBV27; D gene: .; J gene: TRBJ2-1; CDR3 protein: CASSADQSSYNEQFF; CDR3 DNA: TGTGCCAGCAGTGCGGATCAGAGCTCCTACAATGAGCAGTTCTTC
clone size: .; V gene: TRBV14; D gene: .; J gene: TRBJ1-4; CDR3 protein: CASSQRSTSLLFF; CDR3 DNA: TGTGCCAGCAGCCAAAGATCCACGAGTTTACTGTTTTTT
clone size: .; V gene: TRBV3-1/TRBV3-2; D gene: .; J gene: TRBJ2-7; CDR3 protein: CASSQDPGVGDEQYF; CDR3 DNA: TGTGCCAGCAGCCAAGATCCCGGGGTGGGCGACGAGCAGTACTTC
clone size: .; V gene: TRBV5-1; D gene: .; J gene: TRBJ2-5; CDR3 protein: CASSLEREYHQETQYF; CDR3 DNA: TGCGCCAGCAGCTTGGAGAGGGAATACCACCAAGAGACCCAGTACTTC
clone size: .; V gene: TRBV5-1; D gene: .; J gene: TRBJ1-1; CDR3 protein: CASKRAINTEAFF; CDR3 DNA: TGCGCCAGCAAAAGAGCGATTAATACTGAAGCTTTCTTT
clone size: .; V gene: TRBV11-2; D gene: TRBD2; J gene: TRBJ2-1; CDR3 protein: CASSLSGRASDEQFF; CDR3 DNA: TGTGCCAGCAGCTTGAGCGGGAGGGCCTCAGATGAGCAGTTCTTC
clone size: .; V gene: TRBV11-1; D gene: .; J gene: TRBJ2-2; CDR3 protein: CASVEGSVAGELFF; CDR3 DNA: TGTGCCAGTGTTGAGGGATCGGTAGCCGGGGAGCTGTTTTTT
clone size: .; V gene: TRBV2; D gene: TRBD2; J gene: TRBJ2-1; CDR3 protein: CASSESGAGFNEQFF; CDR3 DNA: TGTGCCAGCAGTGAATCGGGAGCGGGGTTCAATGAGCAGTTCTTC
clone size: .; V gene: TRBV20-1; D gene: .; J gene: TRBJ2-7; CDR3 protein: CSASLQGYEQYF; CDR3 DNA: TGCAGTGCTAGTCTACAGGGCTACGAGCAGTACTTC
clone size: .; V gene: TRBV9; D gene: .; J gene: TRBJ1-1; CDR3 protein: CASSVDFSGVAFF; CDR3 DNA: TGTGCCAGCAGCGTAGATTTTAGCGGGGTAGCTTTCTTT
clone size: .; V gene: TRBV4-3; D gene: .; J gene: TRBJ2-1; CDR3 protein: CASSQGGGKGWNEQFF; CDR3 DNA: TGCGCCAGCAGCCAAGGTGGTGGGAAGGGGTGGAATGAGCAGTTCTTC
clone size: once; V gene: TRBV9; D gene: .; J gene: TRBJ2-1; CDR3 protein: CASSVAPLYNEQFF; CDR3 DNA: TGTGCCAGCAGCGTAGCTCCCCTGTACAATGAGCAGTTCTTC
clone size: .; V gene: TRBV9; D gene: .; J gene: TRBJ2-5; CDR3 protein: CASSVAPLGGRETQYF; CDR3 DNA: TGTGCCAGCAGCGTAGCTCCCTTAGGGGGACGAGAGACCCAGTACTTC
clone size: .; V gene: TRBV5-4; D gene: TRBD2; J gene: TRBJ2-5; CDR3 protein: CAGSSRAGVGETQYF; CDR3 DNA: TGTGCCGGAAGCTCCCGGGCGGGAGTAGGGGAGACCCAGTACTTC
clone size: .; V gene: TRBV19; D gene: .; J gene: TRBJ2-7; CDR3 protein: CASSINLLSYEQYF; CDR3 DNA: TGTGCCAGTAGTATTAATCTACTCTCCTACGAGCAGTACTTC
clone size: .; V gene: TRBV7-2; D gene: TRBD2; J gene: TRBJ2-7; CDR3 protein: CASSFGAGAYEQYF; CDR3 DNA: TGTGCCAGCAGCTTCGGAGCGGGGGCCTACGAGCAGTACTTC
clone size: .; V gene: TRBV10-1; D gene: TRBD2; J gene: TRBJ2-2; CDR3 protein: CASSEGLAGRGTGELFF; CDR3 DNA: TGCGCCAGCAGTGAGGGACTAGCGGGACGCGGCACCGGGGAGCTGTTTTTT
clone size: .; V gene: TRBV7-9; D gene: TRBD1; J gene: TRBJ2-7; CDR3 protein: CASSLTTGGDEQYF; CDR3 DNA: TGTGCCAGCAGCTTAACGACAGGGGGTGACGAGCAGTACTTC
clone size: .; V gene: TRBV25-1; D gene: .; J gene: TRBJ1-5; CDR3 protein: CASSEQGNQPQHF; CDR3 DNA: TGTGCCAGCAGTGAACAGGGGAATCAGCCCCAGCATTTT
clone size: .; V gene: TRBV19; D gene: .; J gene: TRBJ1-1; CDR3 protein: CASTLEGANTEAFF; CDR3 DNA: TGTGCCAGTACTCTTGAGGGAGCGAACACTGAAGCTTTCTTT
clone size: .; V gene: TRBV5-1; D gene: .; J gene: TRBJ2-6; CDR3 protein: CASSLVAGTGANVLTF; CDR3 DNA: TGCGCCAGCAGCTTGGTGGCGGGGACCGGGGCCAACGTCCTGACTTTC
clone size: few; V gene: TRBV5-4; D gene: .; J gene: TRBJ2-1; CDR3 protein: CASSLPTGGDYNEQFF; CDR3 DNA: TGTGCCAGCAGCTTGCCGACTGGAGGGGACTACAATGAGCAGTTCTTC
clone size: .; V gene: TRBV5-4; D gene: TRBD2; J gene: TRBJ2-1; CDR3 protein: CASSRSPAGGNEQFF; CDR3 DNA: TGTGCCAGCAGTAGATCCCCCGCGGGAGGCAATGAGCAGTTCTTC